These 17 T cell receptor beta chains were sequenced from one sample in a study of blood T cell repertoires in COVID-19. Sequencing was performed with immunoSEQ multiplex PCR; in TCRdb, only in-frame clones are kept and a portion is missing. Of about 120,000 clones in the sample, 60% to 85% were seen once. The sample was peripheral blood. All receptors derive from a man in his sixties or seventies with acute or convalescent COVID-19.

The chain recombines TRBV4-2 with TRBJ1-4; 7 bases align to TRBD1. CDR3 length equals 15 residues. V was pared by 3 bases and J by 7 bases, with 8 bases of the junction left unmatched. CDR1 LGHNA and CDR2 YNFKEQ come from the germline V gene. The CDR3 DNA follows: TGTGCCAGCAGCCATCCTCAACAGGGGTTTGAAAAACTGTTTTTT. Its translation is CASSHPQQGFEKLFF.

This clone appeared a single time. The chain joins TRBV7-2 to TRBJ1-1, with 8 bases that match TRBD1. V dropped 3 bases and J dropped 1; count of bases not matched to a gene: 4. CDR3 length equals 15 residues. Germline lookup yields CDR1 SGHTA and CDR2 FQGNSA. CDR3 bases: TGTGCCAGCAGCTTGGGGGGGACAGGGAACACTGAAGCTTTCTTT. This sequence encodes CASSLGGTGNTEAFF. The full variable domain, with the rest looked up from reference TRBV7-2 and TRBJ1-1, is GAGVSQSPSNKVTEKGKDVELRCDPISGHTALYWYRQSLGQGLEFLIYFQGNSAPDKSGLPSDRFSAERTGGSVSTLTIQRTQQEDSAVYLCASSLGGTGNTEAFFGQGTRLTVV.

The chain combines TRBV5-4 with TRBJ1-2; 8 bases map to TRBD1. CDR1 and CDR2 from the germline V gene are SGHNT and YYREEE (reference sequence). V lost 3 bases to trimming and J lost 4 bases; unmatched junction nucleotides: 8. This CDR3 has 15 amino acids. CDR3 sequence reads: CASSSASGTGYGYTF. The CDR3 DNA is TGTGCCAGCAGCTCTGCCTCCGGGACAGGCTATGGCTACACCTTC.

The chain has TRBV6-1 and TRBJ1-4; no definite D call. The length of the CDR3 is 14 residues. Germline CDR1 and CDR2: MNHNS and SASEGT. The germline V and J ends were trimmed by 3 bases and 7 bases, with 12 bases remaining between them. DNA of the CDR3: TGTGCCAGCAGTGATCGGACCCGGGGTGAAAAACTGTTTTTT. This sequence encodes CASSDRTRGEKLFF.

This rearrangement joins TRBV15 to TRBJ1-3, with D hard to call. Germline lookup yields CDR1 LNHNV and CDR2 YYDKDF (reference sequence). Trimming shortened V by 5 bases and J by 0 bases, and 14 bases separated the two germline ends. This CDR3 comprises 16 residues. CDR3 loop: CATSGGTRLSGNTIYF. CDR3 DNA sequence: TGTGCCACCAGCGGAGGAACCAGACTCTCTGGAAACACCATATATTTT.

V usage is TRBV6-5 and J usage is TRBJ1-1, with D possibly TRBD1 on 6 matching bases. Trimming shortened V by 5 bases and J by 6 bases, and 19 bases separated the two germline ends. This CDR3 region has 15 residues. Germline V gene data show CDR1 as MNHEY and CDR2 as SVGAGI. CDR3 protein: CASSNRGFHGPEAFF. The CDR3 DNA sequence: TGTGCCAGCAGTAATAGGGGGTTCCATGGGCCTGAAGCTTTCTTT.

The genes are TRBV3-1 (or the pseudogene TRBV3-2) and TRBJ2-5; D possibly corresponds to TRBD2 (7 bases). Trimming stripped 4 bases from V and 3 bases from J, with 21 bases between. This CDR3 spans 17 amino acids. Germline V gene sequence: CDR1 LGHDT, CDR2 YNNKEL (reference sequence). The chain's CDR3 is CASSPLGGGPSKETQYF. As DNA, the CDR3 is TGTGCCAGCAGCCCCCTTGGGGGGGGGCCTTCTAAAGAGACCCAGTACTTC.

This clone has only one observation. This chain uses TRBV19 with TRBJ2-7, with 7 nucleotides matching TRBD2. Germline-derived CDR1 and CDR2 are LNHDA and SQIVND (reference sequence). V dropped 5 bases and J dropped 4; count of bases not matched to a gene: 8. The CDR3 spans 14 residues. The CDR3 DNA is TGTGCCAGTAGTGGGGGGGGGTCCCTATACGAGCAGTACTTC. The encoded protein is CASSGGGSLYEQYF.

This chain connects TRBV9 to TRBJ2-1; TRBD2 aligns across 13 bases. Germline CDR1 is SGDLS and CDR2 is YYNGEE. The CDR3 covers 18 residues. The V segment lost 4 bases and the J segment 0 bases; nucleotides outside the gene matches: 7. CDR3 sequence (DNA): TGTGCCAGCAGCTTGGGACTAGCGGGGTTTAGCTCCTACAATGAGCAGTTCTTC. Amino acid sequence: CASSLGLAGFSSYNEQFF.

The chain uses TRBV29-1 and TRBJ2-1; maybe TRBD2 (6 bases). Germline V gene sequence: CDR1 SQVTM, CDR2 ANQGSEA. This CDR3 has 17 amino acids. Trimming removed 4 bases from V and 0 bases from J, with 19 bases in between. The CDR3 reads CSVGGPRRGTSYNEQFF. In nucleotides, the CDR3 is TGCAGCGTTGGTGGCCCGAGACGGGGGACCTCCTACAATGAGCAGTTCTTC.

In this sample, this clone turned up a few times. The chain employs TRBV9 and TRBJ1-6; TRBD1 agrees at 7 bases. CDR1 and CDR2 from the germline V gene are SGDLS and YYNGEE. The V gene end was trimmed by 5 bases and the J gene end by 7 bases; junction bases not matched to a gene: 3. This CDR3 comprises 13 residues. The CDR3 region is CASSLTGNSPLHF. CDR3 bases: TGTGCCAGCAGTCTGACAGGGAATTCACCCCTCCACTTT.

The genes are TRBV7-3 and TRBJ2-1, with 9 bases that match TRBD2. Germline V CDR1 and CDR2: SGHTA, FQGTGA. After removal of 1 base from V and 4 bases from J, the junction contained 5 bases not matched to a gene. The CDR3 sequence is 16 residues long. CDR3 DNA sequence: TGTGCCAGCAGCTTAAGGACGGGACTAGCATACAATGAGCAGTTCTTC. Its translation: CASSLRTGLAYNEQFF.

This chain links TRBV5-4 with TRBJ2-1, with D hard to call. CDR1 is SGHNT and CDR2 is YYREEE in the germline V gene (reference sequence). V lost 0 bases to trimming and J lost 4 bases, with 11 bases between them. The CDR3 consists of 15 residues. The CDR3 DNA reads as TGTGCCAGCAGCTTGGGCCAGGTTGTTTACAATGAGCAGTTCTTC. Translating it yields CASSLGQVVYNEQFF.

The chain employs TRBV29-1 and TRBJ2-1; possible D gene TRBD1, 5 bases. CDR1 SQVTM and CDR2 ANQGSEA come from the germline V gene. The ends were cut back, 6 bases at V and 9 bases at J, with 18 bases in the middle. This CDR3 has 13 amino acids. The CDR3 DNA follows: TGCAGCGTGAAGGCGACAGTCGCCGTTGAGCAGTTCTTC. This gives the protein CSVKATVAVEQFF.

This chain's CDR3 is CASGYGESRTYGYTF. As DNA, the CDR3 is TGTGCTAGTGGTTACGGGGAGAGTCGGACCTATGGCTACACCTTC. The chain combines TRBV12-5 with TRBJ1-2; unclear D gene. From germline, CDR1 is LGHNT and CDR2 FRNRAP. This CDR3 region has 15 residues. The V gene lost 4 bases and the J gene lost 4 bases, with 16 bases spanning the gap.

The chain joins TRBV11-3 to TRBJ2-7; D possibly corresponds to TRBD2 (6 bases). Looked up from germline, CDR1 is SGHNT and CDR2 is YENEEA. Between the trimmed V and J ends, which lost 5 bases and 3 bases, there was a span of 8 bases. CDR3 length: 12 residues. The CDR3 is CASSREYYEQYF. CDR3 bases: TGTGCCAGCAGCCGGGAGTACTACGAGCAGTACTTC.

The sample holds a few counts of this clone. CDR3: CASSPRGGSYEQYF. CDR3 sequence (DNA): TGTGCCAGCAGTCCAAGGGGGGGTTCCTACGAGCAGTACTTC. The chain joins TRBV11-3 to TRBJ2-7, with a possible D match to TRBD2 (7 bases). Germline V CDR1 and CDR2: SGHNT, YENEEA. The CDR3 consists of 14 residues. Trimming left V 6 bases short and J 1 base short, with 13 bases between.